This T cell receptor (beta chain) appears in the sequencing data of a study of CD8+ T cells in alopecia areata. Broader study findings: When scalp samples are sequenced, resident alphabeta T cells of normal skin are also captured. More clonal than normal scalp was lesional scalp, particularly alopecia totalis/universalis.

Germline CDR1 is GTSNPN and CDR2 is SVGIG (reference sequence). CDR3 length: 13 amino acids. V was clipped by 3 bases and J by 1 base, with 7 bases between them. Indicated treatment: oral pan-JAK inhibitor, 5-10 mg twice daily. TCR sequencing used cDNA made by reverse transcription of extracted RNA. Measured with immunoSEQ multiplex PCR; TCRdb has only the in-frame clones, and not every one. The sample records a few hundred thousand clones, around two fifths being singletons. This clone appeared a few times. Its antigen is not identified. Specimen: CD4+ T cells sorted from blood, collected between weeks 30 and 35, from a patient treated with tofacitinib. The chain is built from TRBV30 and TRBJ2-1, with D unclear. This TCR was recovered from a human donor with alopecia areata. CDR3 residues: CAWSKRSYNEQFF. CDR3 coding DNA: TGTGCCTGGAGCAAGAGGTCCTACAATGAGCAGTTCTTC.